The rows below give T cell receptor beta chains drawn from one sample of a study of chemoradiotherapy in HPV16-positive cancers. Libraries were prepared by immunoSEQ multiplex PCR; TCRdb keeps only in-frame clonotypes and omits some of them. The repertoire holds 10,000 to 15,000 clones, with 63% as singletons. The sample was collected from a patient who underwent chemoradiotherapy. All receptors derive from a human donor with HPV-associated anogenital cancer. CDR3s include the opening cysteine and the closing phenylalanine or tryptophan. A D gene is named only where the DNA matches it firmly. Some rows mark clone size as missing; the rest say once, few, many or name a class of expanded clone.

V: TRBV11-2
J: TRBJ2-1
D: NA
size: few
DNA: TGTGCCAGCAGCTTAATGGGGGCGGTTGGCTATGAGCAGTTCTTC
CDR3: CASSLMGAVGYEQFF

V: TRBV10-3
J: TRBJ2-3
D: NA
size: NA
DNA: TGTGCCATCAGTGACGGCGGGGGCACAGATACGCAGTATTTT
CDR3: CAISDGGGTDTQYF

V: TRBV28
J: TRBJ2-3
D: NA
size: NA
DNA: TGTGCCAGCAGTTACCGGACCTCCTCCCGGGATACGCAGTATTTT
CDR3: CASSYRTSSRDTQYF

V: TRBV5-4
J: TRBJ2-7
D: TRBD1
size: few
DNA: TGTGCCAGCAGCTTGAGAGGGGGCAACTACGAGCAGTACTTC
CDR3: CASSLRGGNYEQYF

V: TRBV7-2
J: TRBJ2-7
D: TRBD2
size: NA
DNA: TGTGCCAGCAGCTTATATGGCGGGGGGGCCGGGTACGAGCAGTACTTC
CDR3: CASSLYGGGAGYEQYF

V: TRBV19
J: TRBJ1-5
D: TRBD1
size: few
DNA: TGTGCCAGTAGATCAATAGGGGCAGGGGGTTATCAGCCCCAGCATTTT
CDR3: CASRSIGAGGYQPQHF

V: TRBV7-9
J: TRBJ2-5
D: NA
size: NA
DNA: TGTGCCACCATGGAAGGGCTGATAACTCAAGAGACCCAGTACTTC
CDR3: CATMEGLITQETQYF

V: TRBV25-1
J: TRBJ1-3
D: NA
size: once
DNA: TGTGCCAGCAGTCTCCGTGTCTCTGGAAACACCATATATTTT
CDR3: CASSLRVSGNTIYF

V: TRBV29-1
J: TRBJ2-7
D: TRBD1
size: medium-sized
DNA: TGCAGCGAACCCGTACAGGGACAGATGATCAAGAACGACTACGAGCAGTACTTC
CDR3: CSEPVQGQMIKNDYEQYF

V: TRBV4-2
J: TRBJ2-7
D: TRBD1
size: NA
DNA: TGTGCCAGCAGCCAAATGGGACAGGGGCGCGAGCAGTACTTC
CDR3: CASSQMGQGREQYF

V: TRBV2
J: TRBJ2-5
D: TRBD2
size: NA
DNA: TGTGCCAGCAGTGACGCGGGGGGCTCCCAAGAGACCCAGTACTTC
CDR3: CASSDAGGSQETQYF

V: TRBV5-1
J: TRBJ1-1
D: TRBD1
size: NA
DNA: TGCGCCAGCAGCGTCGGGACAGACTATACTGAAGCTTTCTTT
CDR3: CASSVGTDYTEAFF

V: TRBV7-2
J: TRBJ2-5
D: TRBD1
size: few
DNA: TGTGCCAGCAGCTACAGGGGGGAGACCCAGTACTTC
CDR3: CASSYRGETQYF

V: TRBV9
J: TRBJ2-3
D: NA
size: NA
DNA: TGTGCCAGCAGCGTAGCGGGCAGTCGCACAGATACGCAGTATTTT
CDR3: CASSVAGSRTDTQYF

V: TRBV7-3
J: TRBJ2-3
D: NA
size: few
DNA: TGTGCCAGCAGCTTAAAAGGGGTCACAGATACGCAGTATTTT
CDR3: CASSLKGVTDTQYF

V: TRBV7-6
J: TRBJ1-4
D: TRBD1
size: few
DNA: TGTGCCAGCAGCGGGACAGTTTCGGCTAATGAAAAACTGTTTTTT
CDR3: CASSGTVSANEKLFF

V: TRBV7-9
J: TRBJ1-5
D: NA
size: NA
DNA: TGTGCCAGCCGCAAGGCTTTCAATCAGCCCCAGCATTTT
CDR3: CASRKAFNQPQHF

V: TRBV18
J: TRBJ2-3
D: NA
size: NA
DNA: TGTGCCAGCTCACCCCTTACCACAGATACGCAGTATTTT
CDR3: CASSPLTTDTQYF

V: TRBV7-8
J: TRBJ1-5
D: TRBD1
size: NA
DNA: TGTGCCAGCAGCTTAGGGACAGGGGGATACTATAGCAATCAGCCCCAGCATTTT
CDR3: CASSLGTGGYYSNQPQHF

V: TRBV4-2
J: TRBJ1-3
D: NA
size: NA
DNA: TGTGCCAGCAGCCAAGGATCAGGGCGTGGAAACACCATATATTTT
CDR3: CASSQGSGRGNTIYF

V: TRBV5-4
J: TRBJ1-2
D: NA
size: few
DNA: TGTGCCAGCAGCTTGGATTTTGAGGGTTATGGTGGCTACACCTTC
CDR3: CASSLDFEGYGGYTF

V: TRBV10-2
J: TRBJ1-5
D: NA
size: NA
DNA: TGCGCCAGCAGAGAACCAGGTAGCAATCAGCCCCAGCATTTT
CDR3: CASREPGSNQPQHF

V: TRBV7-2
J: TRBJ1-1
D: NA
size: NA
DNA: TGTGCCAGCAGCTTGGGGGGGGTGGAGAACACTGAAGCTTTCTTT
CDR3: CASSLGGVENTEAFF

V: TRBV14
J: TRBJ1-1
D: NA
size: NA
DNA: TGTGCCAGCAGCCAAGATTGGATTAACCCTGAAGCTTTCTTT
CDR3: CASSQDWINPEAFF

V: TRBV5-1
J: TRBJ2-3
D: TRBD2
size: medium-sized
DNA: TGCGCCAGCAGCTTGACTAGCGGGGCGGCAGATACGCAGTATTTT
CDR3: CASSLTSGAADTQYF

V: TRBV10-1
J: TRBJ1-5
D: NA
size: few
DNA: TGCGCCAGCAGCCCCGGACGGAGTCAGCCCCAGCATTTT
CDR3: CASSPGRSQPQHF

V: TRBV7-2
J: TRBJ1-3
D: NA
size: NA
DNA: TGTGCCAGCAGCTTACCACCCGGCCCGTCTGGAAACACCATATATTTT
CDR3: CASSLPPGPSGNTIYF

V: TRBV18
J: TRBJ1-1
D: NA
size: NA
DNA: TGTGCCAGCTCACCAGCAGGGCGCCGTGAAGCTTTCTTT
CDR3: CASSPAGRREAFF

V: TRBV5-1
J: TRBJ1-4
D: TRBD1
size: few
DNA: TGCGCCAGCAGCTTGGGGGACAGGGAAGGAAAACTGTTTTTT
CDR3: CASSLGDREGKLFF

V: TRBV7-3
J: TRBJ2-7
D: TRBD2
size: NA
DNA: TGTGCCAGCAGCTTAGGGAGGGACTACGAGCAGTACTTC
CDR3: CASSLGRDYEQYF